This T cell receptor beta chain derives from a study of blood T cell repertoires in COVID-19. About the study: Specimens from acute and convalescent COVID-19 originated in the United States, Italy and Spain. From T cells, B-cell-depleted T cells, or PBMCs came the material, which was cDNA or gDNA.

Sequenced by immunoSEQ multiplex PCR; TCRdb stores in-frame clones only, minus some. In the table there are about 160,000 clones, around 79% of which are singletons. Patients of the Seattle cohort, enrolled during active infection, were followed longitudinally. With V trimmed by 10 bases and J by 5 bases, 2 bases remained unmatched. CDR3 length: 12 amino acids. The germline V gene encodes CDR1 MRHNA and CDR2 SNTAGT. The chain is built from TRBV6-4 and TRBJ1-4; 9 bases map to TRBD1. Sample: peripheral blood. The receptor was isolated from a woman in her sixties with COVID-19, enrolled during active disease. CDR3 loop: CAKGTGNEKLFF. The CDR3, as DNA: TGTGCCAAGGGGACAGGGAATGAAAAACTGTTTTTT.